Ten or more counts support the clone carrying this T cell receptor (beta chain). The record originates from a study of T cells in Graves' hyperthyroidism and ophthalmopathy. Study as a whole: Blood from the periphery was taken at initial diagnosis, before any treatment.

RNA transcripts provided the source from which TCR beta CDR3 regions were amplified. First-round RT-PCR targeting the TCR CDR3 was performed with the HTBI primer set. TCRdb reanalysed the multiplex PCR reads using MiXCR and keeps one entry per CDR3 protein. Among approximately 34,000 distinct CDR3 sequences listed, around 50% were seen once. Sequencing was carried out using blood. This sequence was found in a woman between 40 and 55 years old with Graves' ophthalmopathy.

Written as DNA, the CDR3 is TGTGCCAGCAGTTACTCGAGAGCCGGGGGGGTAAATGAGCAGTTCTTC. It encodes CASSYSRAGGVNEQFF. V gene TRBV6-6 combines with J gene TRBJ2-1, with 8 nucleotides matching TRBD2. The V gene end was trimmed by 0 bases and the J gene end by 7 bases; junction bases not matched to a gene: 8. The CDR3 runs to 16 residues. Germline V lookup: CDR1 MNHNY, CDR2 SVGAGI (reference sequence).